This T cell receptor beta chain derives from a study of glioma-infiltrating T cells after dendritic cell vaccination. The CDR3 runs to 13 residues. CDR1 and CDR2 from the germline V gene are SEHNR and FQNEAQ (reference sequence). V was trimmed by 5 bases and J by 5 bases, leaving 12 bases between them. The primer mix had 60 V beta and 13 J beta primers. Assay: immunoSEQ multiplex PCR; the TCRdb copy retains only in-frame clones and omits some. Among fewer than 110,000 clones, approximately 80% were seen once, and the ten largest hold approximately 12%. This sequence was found in a human donor with glioblastoma. The sequencing here drew on blood, taken before dendritic cell vaccination. V gene TRBV7-9 combines with J gene TRBJ1-1; D gene uncertain. CDR3 sequence (DNA): TGTGCCAGCAGCAGCCGCCGGGGAACTGAAGCTTTCTTT. Translated: CASSSRRGTEAFF.